What follows are 7 T cell receptor beta chains derived from one specimen sequenced in a study of siplizumab effects on memory and regulatory T cells (dated by TCRdb to between 2018 and 2020). Receptors were amplified or captured by the immunoSEQ multiplex PCR assay. Here the immuneACCESS table is served through TCRdb, limited to in-frame sequences with V and J called. Missing clones are a known gap in these copies; in checked studies unresolved V genes cover under half, and the rest lacks a known reason. In all, the sample holds more than 85,000 clones, and 92% of those were seen once. Of the sample, about 0.7% is held by the ten largest clones. The sequenced sample consisted of Tregs sorted from blood. The receptors derive from a human donor in good health.

The chain uses TRBV6-5 and TRBJ1-6; weak D call: TRBD1 (5 bases). This CDR3 region has 13 residues. Germline loops: CDR1 MNHEY, CDR2 SVGAGI. Deletions cut 5 bases from V and 9 bases from J, with 11 bases between. The CDR3 DNA sequence: TGTGCCAGCAGTCTAGGGGTTTCTTCACCCCTCCACTTT. Amino acids: CASSLGVSSPLHF.

The chain is built from TRBV4-1 and TRBJ2-7, with D possibly matching TRBD2 (5 bases). Germline CDR1 reads MGHRA; CDR2 reads YSYEKL. Trimming pared 0 bases from V and 0 bases from J, leaving 12 bases between. The length of the CDR3 is 16 residues. DNA for the CDR3: TGCGCCAGCAGCCAAGAAAGAGCGGTGAGCTCCTACGAGCAGTACTTC. As protein: CASSQERAVSSYEQYF.

The V gene is TRBV4-1, the J gene TRBJ2-5; TRBD1 matches 7 bases. Germline V gene lookup returns CDR1 MGHRA and CDR2 YSYEKL. This CDR3 region has 15 residues. J gave up 5 bases and V 3 bases, and 9 bases lay outside the gene matches. The CDR3 protein is CASSHEGAGRETQYF. The CDR3 DNA is TGCGCCAGCAGCCATGAGGGGGCGGGCAGGGAGACCCAGTACTTC.

The genes are TRBV7-9 and TRBJ1-1; D is undetermined. The CDR3 sequence is 14 residues long. Germline-derived CDR1 and CDR2 are SEHNR and FQNEAQ (reference sequence). V lost 0 bases and J lost 1, with 6 bases in between. DNA of the CDR3: TGTGCCAGCAGCTTAGCGCGCTGGAACACTGAAGCTTTCTTT. Translation: CASSLARWNTEAFF.

The J gene is TRBJ1-4, the V gene TRBV7-9, with 7 nucleotides matching TRBD1. CDR3 length: 15 residues. Germline assignment: CDR1 SEHNR and CDR2 FQNEAQ (reference sequence). V shed 1 base, J shed 7 bases, and the junction held 6 bases outside the gene matches. In DNA form, the CDR3 reads TGTGCCAGCAGCTTAGGACAGGGAAGTGTTGAAAAACTGTTTTTT. Translated, it gives CASSLGQGSVEKLFF.

The V and J genes are TRBV2 and TRBJ2-7; D perhaps matches TRBD1 (6 bases). This CDR3 is 14 amino acids long. CDR1 is SNHLY, CDR2 FYNNEI, per germline. With 7 bases removed from V and 1 base from J, the gap between germline ends came to 14 bases. CDR3: CASMADRMSYEQYF. CDR3 nucleotides: TGTGCCAGCATGGCAGACAGGATGTCCTACGAGCAGTACTTC. The full variable domain, its missing parts supplied by reference TRBV2 and TRBJ2-7, is EPEVTQTPSHQVTQMGQEVILRCVPISNHLYFYWYRQILGQKVEFLVSFYNNEISEKSEIFDDQFSVERPDGSNFTLKIRSTKLEDSAMYFCASMADRMSYEQYFGPGTRLTVT.

The chain uses TRBV13 and TRBJ2-7, with TRBD1 identical over 11 bases. The length of the CDR3 is 14 residues. Germline assignment: CDR1 PRHDT and CDR2 FYEKMQ (reference sequence). V was clipped by 4 bases and J by 6 bases; unmatched bases: 5. CDR3 region: CASSSSDRGREQYF. Written as DNA, the CDR3 is TGTGCCAGCAGCTCCTCGGACAGGGGGCGCGAGCAGTACTTC.